Below, 21 T cell receptor beta chains from the same sample are listed, as sequenced in a study of blood T cell repertoires in COVID-19 (dated by TCRdb to 2019 to 2021). Libraries came from the immunoSEQ multiplex PCR assay. The table comes from immuneACCESS by way of TCRdb, which keeps in-frame sequences with V and J called. Part of the clones is missing from these tables; in studies checked, under half for an unresolved V gene and the rest for unknown reasons. Recorded for this sample are roughly 260,000 clones; around nine tenths of them occurred a single time. Of the sample, approximately 2.4% falls within the top ten clones. Source material: PBMCs or T cells enriched from blood (not recorded which). Receptors originate from a woman younger than 35 who had recovered from COVID-19.

DNA for the CDR3: TGTGCCAGCAGCTTAGTTCCGGCGGGACGACCGTCCTACGAGCAGTACTTC. It yields the protein CASSLVPAGRPSYEQYF. This chain connects TRBV7-6 to TRBJ2-7, with a weak D call TRBD2 (6 bases). Trimming left V 1 base short and J 1 base short, with 17 bases between. Germline loops: CDR1 SGHVS, CDR2 FNYEAQ. The CDR3 covers 17 residues.

V usage is TRBV27 and J usage is TRBJ2-7, with a tentative D call TRBD1 (6 bases). CDR1 is MNHEY, CDR2 SMNVEV, per germline (reference sequence). Trimming stripped 6 bases from V and 0 bases from J, with 9 bases between. CDR3 length: 13 amino acids. The CDR3 sequence is CASRRQDSYEQYF. The CDR3 bases are TGTGCCAGCAGGCGACAGGACTCCTACGAGCAGTACTTC.

The rearrangement joins TRBV25-1 to TRBJ1-1, with a weak D call TRBD1 (6 bases). Germline V gene sequence: CDR1 MGHDK, CDR2 SYGVNS. The V end was cut by 3 bases, the J end by 10 bases, with 12 bases between. The CDR3 has 12 residues. In DNA, the CDR3 is TGTGCCAGCAGTGATCCAGGACAGCCAGCTTTCTTT. This translates into CASSDPGQPAFF.

This chain connects TRBV4-1 to TRBJ1-1; 9 nucleotides match TRBD1. Germline-derived CDR1 and CDR2 are MGHRA and YSYEKL. The CDR3 consists of 19 residues. V dropped 4 bases and J dropped 0; count of bases not matched to a gene: 15. The CDR3 region is CASSRTRDRAYSMNTEAFF. Written as DNA, the CDR3 is TGCGCCAGCAGCCGGACCCGGGACAGGGCCTATTCCATGAACACTGAAGCTTTCTTT.

The V gene is TRBV2, the J gene TRBJ1-3, with D possibly matching TRBD1 (5 bases). The CDR3 has 15 amino acids. V dropped 2 bases and J dropped 8 bases, with 16 bases sitting between them. Germline V CDR1 and CDR2: SNHLY, FYNNEI. CDR3 residues: CASSETGLIPDTIYF. DNA of the CDR3: TGTGCCAGCAGTGAAACGGGACTAATTCCGGACACCATATATTTT.

The rearrangement joins TRBV4-1 to TRBJ1-2, with D uncertain. The germline CDR1 and CDR2 sequences are MGHRA and YSYEKL. CDR3 length: 15 residues. Trimming left V 1 base short and J 2 bases short, with 11 bases between. This chain's CDR3 is CASSQGEARNYGYTF. In DNA, the CDR3 is TGCGCCAGCAGCCAAGGGGAGGCGAGAAACTATGGCTACACCTTC.

The V call is TRBV3-1 (or the pseudogene TRBV3-2), the J call TRBJ1-5; possible D gene TRBD1, 5 bases. Germline values: CDR1 LGHDT, CDR2 YNNKEL (reference sequence). V was clipped by 0 bases and J by 9 bases, with 12 bases between them. The CDR3 length is 14 residues. Here the CDR3 reads CASSQDRAGGPQHF. The CDR3 DNA sequence: TGTGCCAGCAGCCAAGATAGAGCCGGGGGGCCCCAGCATTTT.

The genes are TRBV6-5 and TRBJ1-3; D is unresolved. The CDR3 covers 15 residues. The germline V gene encodes CDR1 MNHEY and CDR2 SVGAGI. With 0 bases removed from V and 3 bases from J, the gap between germline ends came to 9 bases. CDR3 sequence reads: CASSYSNSVGNTIYF. As DNA, the CDR3 is TGTGCCAGCAGTTACTCGAACAGTGTTGGAAACACCATATATTTT.

The chain is built from TRBV24-1 and TRBJ2-5; tentatively, D is TRBD2 (6 bases). Germline lookup yields CDR1 KGHDR and CDR2 SFDVKD. The CDR3 runs 16 residues. V was shortened by 3 bases and J by 1 base, with 14 bases between the two germline ends. The CDR3 protein is CATSDPTRGSQETQYF. The CDR3 DNA reads as TGTGCCACCAGTGATCCGACCCGGGGGAGCCAAGAGACCCAGTACTTC.

The rearrangement links TRBV5-4 to TRBJ1-2, with D unclear. The germline V and J ends were trimmed by 4 bases and 1 base, with 14 bases remaining between them. This CDR3 is built from 15 residues. CDR1 and CDR2 from the germline V gene are SGHNT and YYREEE (reference sequence). CDR3 sequence reads: CASSRPGLGNYGYTF. The CDR3 coding sequence is TGTGCCAGCAGCAGACCGGGTCTCGGTAACTATGGCTACACCTTC. The full variable domain, rest sourced from reference TRBV5-4 and TRBJ1-2, is ETGVTQSPTHLIKTRGQQVTLRCSSQSGHNTVSWYQQALGQGPQFIFQYYREEENGRGNFPPRFSGLQFPNYSSELNVNALELDDSALYLCASSRPGLGNYGYTFGSGTRLTVV.

The rearrangement uses TRBV7-6 and TRBJ1-2; 8 positions match TRBD1. The CDR3 has 18 amino acids. CDR1 and CDR2 (germline): SGHVS, FNYEAQ. V was pared by 2 bases and J by 7 bases, with 18 bases of the junction left unmatched. CDR3 loop: CASSLSENPTTGGRGYTF. For the CDR3, the DNA is TGTGCCAGCAGCTTATCTGAGAACCCAACCACAGGGGGTCGTGGCTACACCTTC.

The chain recombines TRBV5-1 with TRBJ1-1, with a tentative D call TRBD1 (6 bases). The CDR3 runs 14 residues. CDR1 SGHRS and CDR2 YFSETQ come from the germline V gene. Trimming removed 4 bases at V and 3 bases at J, with 13 bases between. The CDR3 spells CASSPNRVDTEAFF. As DNA, the CDR3 is TGCGCCAGCAGCCCCAACAGGGTGGACACTGAAGCTTTCTTT.

This clone was counted once. Here the CDR3 DNA reads TGTGCCAGCAGGCCTCAGGGGCTTCAGCCCCAGCATTTT. Amino acids: CASRPQGLQPQHF. The V and J genes are TRBV2 and TRBJ1-5; weak D call: TRBD1 (6 bases). The germline V gene has CDR1 SNHLY and CDR2 FYNNEI. V gave up 6 bases and J gave up 6 bases, with 12 bases separating them. This CDR3 has 13 residues.

J is TRBJ1-3 and V is TRBV6-5; weak D call: TRBD1 (6 bases). Trimming stripped 7 bases from V and 4 bases from J, with 17 bases between. CDR1 MNHEY and CDR2 SVGAGI come from the germline V gene. This CDR3 is 15 amino acids long. In DNA form, the CDR3 reads TGTGCCAGCACCCCAGGCAACGGACAGGGAAACACCATATATTTT. Amino acids: CASTPGNGQGNTIYF.

The chain joins TRBV9 to TRBJ2-7, with D perhaps TRBD2 (6 bases). Trimming left V 0 bases short and J 6 bases short, with 7 bases between. The CDR3 is made up of 12 amino acids. Germline-derived CDR1 and CDR2 are SGDLS and YYNGEE. CDR3 amino acids: CASSVDGGEQYF. CDR3 bases: TGTGCCAGCAGCGTAGACGGGGGCGAGCAGTACTTC.

The chain recombines TRBV4-1 with TRBJ1-4; D remains ambiguous. The germline CDR1 and CDR2 sequences are MGHRA and YSYEKL. V lost 0 bases and J 6 bases, leaving 20 bases between the germline ends. The CDR3 is 18 amino acids. Written as DNA, the CDR3 is TGCGCCAGCAGCCAAGATCACGGGAAACAGACATACTATGAAAAACTGTTTTTT. Protein sequence: CASSQDHGKQTYYEKLFF.

This rearrangement joins TRBV19 to TRBJ1-6; D is undetermined. CDR1 and CDR2 (germline): LNHDA, SQIVND (reference sequence). The CDR3 contains 14 residues. V shed 5 bases and J shed 4 bases, with 9 bases lying between them. CDR3 residues: CASSVAAYNSPLHF. Written as DNA, the CDR3 is TGTGCCAGTAGTGTGGCAGCGTATAATTCACCCCTCCACTTT. The full variable domain, in which reference TRBV19 and TRBJ1-6 provide the parts outside the CDR3, is DGGITQSPKYLFRKEGQNVTLSCEQNLNHDAMYWYRQDPGQGLRLIYYSQIVNDFQKGDIAEGYSVSREKKESFPLTVTSAQKNPTAFYLCASSVAAYNSPLHFGNGTRLTVT.

The rearrangement joins TRBV7-2 to TRBJ2-7, with 7 nucleotides matching TRBD2. V trimming: 5 bases; J trimming: 7 bases; junction bases outside the gene matches: 14. Germline-derived CDR1 and CDR2 are SGHTA and FQGNSA. The CDR3 runs to 15 residues. The CDR3 sequence: CASSPPDYFGGEQYF. DNA for the CDR3: TGTGCCAGCAGCCCCCCGGACTACTTCGGGGGGGAGCAGTACTTC.

This chain connects TRBV11-3 to TRBJ2-1; 7 positions match TRBD1. The CDR3 loop spans 15 amino acids. Germline CDR1 is SGHNT and CDR2 is YENEEA. The V and J ends lost 5 bases and 2 bases, in that order; junction bases with no gene match: 6. This CDR3 reads CASSPRQGPYNEQFF. The CDR3 nucleotides read TGTGCCAGCAGCCCGAGACAGGGCCCCTACAATGAGCAGTTCTTC.

This chain links TRBV9 with TRBJ1-4; TRBD1 aligns across 8 bases. The trim removed 4 bases at V and 5 bases at J, leaving 16 bases unmatched. Looked up from germline, CDR1 is SGDLS and CDR2 is YYNGEE. The CDR3 runs 18 residues. CDR3 bases: TGTGCCAGCAGCTTCGGACAGGGCTACGTACCCGGGAATGAAAAACTGTTTTTT. Amino acids: CASSFGQGYVPGNEKLFF.

This clone was counted a single time. The chain carries TRBV7-8 and TRBJ2-7; D possibly corresponds to TRBD2 (5 bases). CDR1 is SGHVS, CDR2 FQNEAQ, per germline. Trimming took off 2 bases at V and 0 bases at J, with 11 bases between the two ends. CDR3 length equals 15 residues. The DNA of the CDR3 is TGTGCCAGCAGCTTACCGGGATATAGCTCCTACGAGCAGTACTTC. This gives the protein CASSLPGYSSYEQYF.